This T cell receptor (beta chain) was sequenced for a study of cytomegalovirus exposure and HLA in healthy donors (dated by TCRdb to the late 2010s). For the wider study: According to an earlier analysis of around 600 of the donors, about 179 million T cells yielded 95 million to 140 million unique TCR beta sequences and roughly 280 Gb of sequence data. In the later analysis, no new phenotypic data were used to find candidate immune exposures; instead, reliance was placed on TCR beta sequences and their occurrence across donors. Typing coverage varied by locus: roughly 629-640 donors for A, B, C, DRB1 and DQB1; roughly 510 for DQA1; about 590 for DPA1; about 450 for DPB1. Both class I and class II loci were covered by HLA typing, at four-digit resolution. The T cell repertoires of under 750 subjects were profiled by immunosequencing and related to cytomegalovirus serostatus. In addition to the first cohort of 666 subjects, a separate validation cohort of about 120 different subjects was used. All discovery cohort repertoires had been generated on a single sequencing platform. Donor age, sex, ethnicity and CMV serostatus were collected together with the repertoire data. An early release that covered fewer than 750 HLA-typed donors contained approximately 300 gigabases of sequencing data and 80 million or so unique TCR sequences. A later analysis re-examined previously published TCR beta repertoires from over 500 donors and added high-resolution HLA genotyping to investigate patterns of TCR occurrence. The study was designed to test whether signatures of past pathogen exposure could be identified by cataloging public T cell receptors. On average, roughly 200,000 unique TCR beta nucleotide sequences were sequenced per donor among 398 genotyped donors of the cohort, with roughly 19% of those sequences being non-productive. Among the roughly 400 genotyped donors, around 81% belonged to the genetic ancestry cluster associated with self-reported Caucasian donors. An earlier analysis of some 500 of the donors applied high-throughput TCR beta sequencing to assess whether each TCR beta V gene segment acted as functional or pseudogenic. To predict cytomegalovirus infection status, the study combined high-throughput TCR immunosequencing, statistical association of individual TCRs with disease status, and machine learning. Several DR-DQ haplotypes were handled as single units for association and clustering because linkage in the cohort was strong. Genome-wide SNP genotypes for about three fifths of the roughly 700 donors were used in a later genetic analysis, which treated that subset as a discovery cohort. What the research found in general, with its limitations: Presence/absence analyses assumed roughly uniform sequencing depth across donors, an assumption that may not hold. Because some donors lacked HLA typing at each locus, the association tests relied only on the typed subset. Cytomegalovirus status was reported to be diagnosed by the classifier with high specificity and sensitivity in both the original and validation cohorts. Strong co-occurrence of HLA alleles, especially DR and DQ, made assigning TCR associations to individual alleles difficult. A later analysis associated about 17,000 TCR beta sequences with specific HLA alleles at a false discovery rate of 0.05. In an earlier analysis of over 550 of the donors, most TCR beta V segments were observed in productive rearrangements about 87% or about 30% of the time, broadly matching IMGT annotations. A cluster of highly shared sequence variants was judged likely to be a technical artifact of the sequencing pipeline. It was suggested by the authors that the approach could potentially be generalized to other disease states and immunological phenotypes. Most TCR sequences were seen in very few donors, while some public TCRs were found in many individuals. CMV serostatus was the only immune exposure information available for the cohort. The 87-base-pair reads could not distinguish some IMGT-functional V segments, including TRBV6-2 and TRBV6-3, so those segments were excluded. Approximately 18 rarely observed V segments, including chromosome 9 orphons, were excluded from the earlier analysis of approximately 600 of the donors because counts were too low. In a later analysis, most CMV-associated TCR beta chains were found to appear HLA-restricted, with HLA associations seemingly driven largely by CMV exposure. A total of 150 to 200 TCR beta chains were listed by the study as associated with cytomegalovirus. Compared with the approximately 670-donor mean, donors in an Asian-associated ancestry cluster had fewer N-insertions in productive TCRs, according to a later genetic analysis. The cohort was sequenced for TCR beta chains only, and without alpha or paired-chain data the features that could be detected were limited. An association between a missense DCLRE1C variant and V-gene and J-gene trimming of TCR beta chains was found in a later genetic analysis and replicated in an independent cohort. A later analysis found that HLA-associated TCR beta chains were more clonally expanded and had lower generation probabilities than equally common non-associated chains. A further reported finding was that TCR beta sequences accurately predicted the HLA-A and HLA-B alleles for most subjects in the first cohort. In a later analysis, the rate of TCR association differed among HLA loci, with DRB1 alleles having the most associated TCRs and HLA-C alleles having the fewest. Correlated functional status among segregating V segments might be attributable to linkage disequilibrium, but an unknown experimental factor could not be ruled out. A later analysis reported that several top co-occurrence clusters appeared linked to parvovirus B19, influenza, CMV and Epstein-Barr virus. In vitro tests confirmed that a few of the cytomegalovirus-associated TCR beta chains recognize cytomegalovirus antigens.

Points on this clone: The antigen it binds to is not known. Per-nucleotide qualities are absent, and no much larger clonotype sits a single base away.

Inclusive of the bounding cysteine and phenylalanine, the CDR3 is 14 residues long. CDR3 DNA is the only sequence kept; it has 42 bases, read in frame from the first base. From the germline V gene, CDR1 is MDHEN and CDR2 is SYDVKM. Cut back by 4 bases and 10 bases, the V and J ends lie 14 bases apart. The cohort consisted of some 730 healthy bone marrow donors. All cohort members were sampled while nominally healthy, although unrecorded immune exposures were likely present. The donor tested CMV seronegative, placing the donor among the 350 or so seronegative members of the cohort. Each donor provided a peripheral blood sample, and peripheral blood mononuclear cells were used for TCR beta sequencing. The Qiagen DNeasy Blood Extraction Kit was used to extract genomic DNA from the blood cell samples. Libraries came from the immunoSEQ multiplex PCR assay. The multiplex PCR relied on a mix of 60 forward primers for TCR Vbeta segments and 13 reverse primers for TCR Jbeta segments. The CDR3 region of rearranged TCR beta genes was amplified from genomic DNA by a multiplex PCR assay. On the Illumina HiSeq System, the amplified TCR beta libraries were sequenced as 87-base-pair reads. The authors processed their data as follows. A later analysis tallied 75 million to 95 million unique TCR beta chains across the 650 to 750 repertoires, and some 10 million of those chains were shared by two or more donors. Raw reads were error-corrected and collapsed into unique sequences with a nearest-neighbor algorithm that merged closely related sequences to remove PCR and sequencing errors. V, D and J gene segments were assigned by aligning CDR3 sequences to IMGT reference sequences. For a sequence to be retained, a match of at least six nucleotides to both a V gene segment and a J gene segment was required. A rearrangement was called productive if the CDR3 had no stop codons and remained in frame with V and J, and every other rearrangement was called non-productive. CDR3 was defined according to IMGT convention as the region running from the second conserved V-encoded cysteine to the conserved J-encoded phenylalanine. The earlier analysis of about 500 of the donors excluded sequences that lacked an unambiguous match to a single V gene segment. In an earlier analysis of roughly 600 of the donors, a V segment was called functional when productive rearrangements were above 56.7%, and segregating when the standard deviation between donors exceeded 5%. A statistical classification framework was built to diagnose cytomegalovirus status from the catalog of TCR beta chain sequences. In a later analysis, V and J genes were assigned by comparing TCR nucleotide sequences against IMGT/GENE-DB human TR gene sequences. The TCRdist pipeline was used in a later analysis to assign CDR3 sequences and most-parsimonious VDJ recombination scenarios. In a later analysis, every TCR beta chain was defined by the combination of its CDR3 amino acid sequence and its V-gene family, and reads without a unique V-gene family were dropped. To address suspected cross-contamination and a sequencing artifact, a later analysis removed around 590 highly shared, low-generation-probability nucleotide sequences. A later analysis calculated a clonal expansion index for each public chain from normalized within-repertoire ranks of inferred template counts. In a later analysis, generation probabilities were computed using a VDJ recombination model fitted to out-of-frame rearrangements, and the results were checked against IGoR. A later analysis scored TCR-TCR, TCR-HLA and TCR-CMV co-occurrence with hypergeometric tests, applying a repertoire-size bias correction to TCR pairs. To estimate false discovery rates, a later analysis permuted the HLA or CMV assignments 20 times. In a later analysis, co-occurring TCRs were grouped using DBSCAN, and TCRdist sequence similarity was added for clustering within HLA-allele-positive subsets. Repertoires with fewer than 30,000 or more than 120,000 public chains were left out of co-occurrence clustering, as were five repertoires with anomalous nucleotide sharing. TCRdb retrieved this table from immuneACCESS and kept in-frame rearrangements only. Not all clones are present; in checked studies, unresolved V genes account for under half, and no reason is known for the remainder. V and J calls plus clone size are reproduced from that table; the DNA served to infer D and trimming. Present in this sample are 140,000 to 150,000 clones, roughly three quarters of which were seen just once. The ten largest clones take up 3.5% to 5% of the sample.

The clonotype was recovered from a man in his 60s in good health and CMV-seronegative. What was sequenced was PBMCs. The chain is made from TRBV28 and TRBJ1-6; no D gene call is confident. The nucleotides are TGTGCCAGCAGTTCCGAGGTACGCGAGTCACCCCTCCACTTT. Its amino acids are CASSSEVRESPLHF.